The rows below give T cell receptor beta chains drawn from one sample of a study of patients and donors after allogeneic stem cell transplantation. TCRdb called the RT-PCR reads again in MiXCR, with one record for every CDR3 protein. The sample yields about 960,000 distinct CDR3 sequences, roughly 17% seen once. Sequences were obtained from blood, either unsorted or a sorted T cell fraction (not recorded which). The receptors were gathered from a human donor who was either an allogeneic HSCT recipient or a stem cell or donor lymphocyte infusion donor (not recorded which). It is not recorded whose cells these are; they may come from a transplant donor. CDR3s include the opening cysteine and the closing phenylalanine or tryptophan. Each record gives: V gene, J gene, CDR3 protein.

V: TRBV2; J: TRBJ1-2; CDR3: CASSGDGNYGYTF
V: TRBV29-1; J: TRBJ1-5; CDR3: CSVGEGSGQLQHF
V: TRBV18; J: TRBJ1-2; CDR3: CASSQGRTLANYGYTF
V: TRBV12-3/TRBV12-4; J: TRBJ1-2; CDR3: CASSAKGNGYTF
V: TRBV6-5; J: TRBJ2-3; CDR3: CASSYFPWTGWGDTQYF
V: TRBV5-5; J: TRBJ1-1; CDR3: CASSFEEGGYAFF
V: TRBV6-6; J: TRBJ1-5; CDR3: CASSSQSIQPQHF
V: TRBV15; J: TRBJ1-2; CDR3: CATSRGDPNYGYTF
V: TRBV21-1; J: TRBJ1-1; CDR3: CASSPQRTRFNMNTEAFF
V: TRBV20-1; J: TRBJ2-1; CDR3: CSAPRQGHEQFF
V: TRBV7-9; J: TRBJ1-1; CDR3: CASSHTATPQAFF
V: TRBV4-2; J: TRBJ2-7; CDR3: CASSRERGGLYEQYF
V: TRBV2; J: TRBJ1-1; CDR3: CASLLRTGNTEAFF
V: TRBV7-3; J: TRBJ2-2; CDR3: CASSLGTGIDGELFF
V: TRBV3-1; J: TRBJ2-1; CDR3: CASSQGGGAGQFF
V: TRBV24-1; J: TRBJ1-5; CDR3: CATSDREMNQPQHF
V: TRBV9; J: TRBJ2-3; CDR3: CASSEPPGLAGGDTQYF
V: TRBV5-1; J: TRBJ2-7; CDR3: CASSPRLAGGDEQYF
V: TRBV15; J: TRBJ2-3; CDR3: CATSGSNTDTQYF
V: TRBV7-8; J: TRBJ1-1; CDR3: CASKLRETDTEAFF
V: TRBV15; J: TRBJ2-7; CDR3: CATSRNDHRGTYEQYF
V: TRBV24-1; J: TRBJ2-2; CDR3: CATSDPRGGGGELFF
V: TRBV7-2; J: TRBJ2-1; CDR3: CASSLGTKPHNEQFF
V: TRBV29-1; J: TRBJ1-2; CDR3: CSVPYMPYGYTF
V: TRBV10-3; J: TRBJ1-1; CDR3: CAIMGTVGTEAFF
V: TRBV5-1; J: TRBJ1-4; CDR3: CASSTRQGTNEKLFF
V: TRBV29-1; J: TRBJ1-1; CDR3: CSVEGGPNTEAFF
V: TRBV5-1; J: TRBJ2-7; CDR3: CASSEGQGMNEQYF
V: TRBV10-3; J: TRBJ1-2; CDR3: CAISALDRAGYTF
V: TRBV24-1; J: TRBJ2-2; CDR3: CATGGASGSGGTGELFF
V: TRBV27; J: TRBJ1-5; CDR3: CASSRTGYGNQPQHF
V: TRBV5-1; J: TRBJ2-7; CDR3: CASSLGQAMAEQYF
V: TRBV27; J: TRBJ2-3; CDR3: CASSLIAGSTDTQYF
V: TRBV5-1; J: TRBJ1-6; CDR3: CASSLPSEGSPLHF
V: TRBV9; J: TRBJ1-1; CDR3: CASSAYLGVGTEAFF
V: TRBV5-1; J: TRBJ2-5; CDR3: CASRLAFQETQYF
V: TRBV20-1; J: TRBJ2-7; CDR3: CSAVFWGDGEGVEQYF
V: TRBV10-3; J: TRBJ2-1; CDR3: CAITPAGQYNEQFF
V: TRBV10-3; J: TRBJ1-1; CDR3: CAISVYNTEAFF
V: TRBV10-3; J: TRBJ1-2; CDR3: CAISPDRSYGYTF
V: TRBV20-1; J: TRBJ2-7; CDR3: CSARDHGGMGEQYF
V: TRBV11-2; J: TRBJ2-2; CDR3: CASSPRTASNTGELFF
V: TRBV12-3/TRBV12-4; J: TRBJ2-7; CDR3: CASRPTGGADEQYF
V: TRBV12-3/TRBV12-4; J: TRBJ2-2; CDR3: CASSLGTSTGELFF
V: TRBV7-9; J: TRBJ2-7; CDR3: CASSLAWGVEQYF
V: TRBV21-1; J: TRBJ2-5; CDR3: CASSNRTGAETQYF
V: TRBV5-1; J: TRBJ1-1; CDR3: CASSLEGQKNTEAFF
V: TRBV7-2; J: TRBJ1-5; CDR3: CASSLGAGRSNQPQHF
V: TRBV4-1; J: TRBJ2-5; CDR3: CASSPGIAGGYQETQYF
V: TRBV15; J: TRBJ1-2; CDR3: CATSRDRGHGYTF
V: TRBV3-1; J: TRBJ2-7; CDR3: CASSPLGQGTYEQYF